The 20 T cell receptor beta chains reported below all come from one sample, sequenced in a study of low-dose radiotherapy and immunotherapy resistance in tumors. Primers targeting TRAV and TRBV primed first-strand cDNA, covering alpha and beta chains. TCRs underwent 20 PCR cycles of amplification with a constant-region primer and V-primer adapter. TCRdb reanalysed the reads using MiXCR and keeps one entry per CDR3 protein. In the table there are tens of thousands of distinct CDR3 sequences, 15% to 20% of which are singletons. Time point meaning: before trial treatment. This material consisted of PBMCs, taken before treatment. The source of these receptors is a male donor with prostate cancer.

The CDR3: CASSEETGGGYEQYF. In DNA, the CDR3 is TGTGCCAGCAGTGAAGAGACAGGAGGGGGCTACGAGCAGTACTTC. This chain links TRBV2 with TRBJ2-7, with D perhaps matching TRBD1 or TRBD2 (6 bases each). Trimming removed 1 base from V and 3 bases from J, with 13 bases in between. Germline V gives CDR1 SNHLY, CDR2 FYNNEI. The CDR3 is made up of 15 amino acids.

The chain combines TRBV6-2 or TRBV6-3 with TRBJ1-6; D gene uncertain. CDR1 is MNHEY, CDR2 SVGEGT, per germline. The CDR3 has 12 amino acids. V was pared by 6 bases and J by 11 bases, with 11 bases between. The CDR3 DNA sequence: TGTGCCAGCAGAACGGGATCGCCACCCCTCCACTTT. Protein: CASRTGSPPLHF.

The chain uses TRBV19 and TRBJ1-5; D gene unclear. The germline V gene has CDR1 LNHDA and CDR2 SQIVND (reference sequence). V shed 5 bases and J shed 7 bases, with 9 bases lying between them. This CDR3 is 12 amino acids long. As DNA, the CDR3 is TGTGCCAGTAGTGAAGGGCAACAGCCCCAGCATTTT. Its protein is CASSEGQQPQHF.

This clonotype was detected many times. The gene calls are TRBV5-4 and TRBJ2-1; 13 bases line up with TRBD2. This CDR3 is built from 16 residues. The germline V gene has CDR1 SGHNT and CDR2 YYREEE (reference sequence). The trim removed 4 bases at V and 8 bases at J, leaving 9 bases unmatched. DNA of the CDR3: TGTGCCAGCAGCGGACCCGAGACTAGCGGGAGGTATGAGCAGTTCTTC. The encoded protein is CASSGPETSGRYEQFF.

This clonotype has at least ten counts. DNA for the CDR3: TGTGCCAGCAAGACTAGCACAGATACGCAGTATTTT. Amino acid sequence: CASKTSTDTQYF. The rearrangement joins TRBV2 to TRBJ2-3; D gene unclear. V was trimmed by 7 bases and J by 0 bases, leaving 5 bases between them. Germline-derived CDR1 and CDR2 are SNHLY and FYNNEI. The CDR3 covers 12 residues.

This clonotype was seen at least ten times. The chain is built from TRBV6-2 or TRBV6-3 and TRBJ1-4; no clear D. Germline CDR1 is MNHEY and CDR2 is SVGEGT. CDR3 length equals 12 residues. Trimming left V 6 bases short and J 3 bases short, with 5 bases between. The CDR3 DNA sequence: TGTGCCAGCAGAAACCCTAATGAAAAACTGTTTTTT. The encoded protein is CASRNPNEKLFF.

The table lists this clonotype with many counts. The chain recombines TRBV30 with TRBJ1-1, with 9 bases matching TRBD1. CDR3 length equals 15 residues. V lost 3 bases, J lost 7 bases, and 12 bases stayed unmatched. Germline CDR1 reads GTSNPN; CDR2 reads SVGIG (reference sequence). The CDR3 DNA follows: TGTGCCTGGAGGGACCGCGGACAGGGGCTTTATGAAGCTTTCTTT. Protein sequence: CAWRDRGQGLYEAFF.

The V gene is TRBV7-9, the J gene TRBJ1-6; D gene ambiguous. Germline V gene lookup returns CDR1 SEHNR and CDR2 FQNEAQ (reference sequence). The CDR3 runs to 15 residues. The V gene lost 5 bases and the J gene lost 8 bases, with 16 bases spanning the gap. The CDR3 DNA is TGTGCCAGCAGCGACGCCCTGTTGGGAGATTCACCCCTCCACTTT. Residues: CASSDALLGDSPLHF. Full variable domain (remainder filled in from reference TRBV7-9 and TRBJ1-6): DTGVSQNPRHKITKRGQNVTFRCDPISEHNRLYWYRQTLGQGPEFLTYFQNEAQLEKSRLLSDRFSAERPKGSFSTLEIQRTEQGDSAMYLCASSDALLGDSPLHFGNGTRLTVT.

This clonotype was picked up many times. The chain employs TRBV5-1 and TRBJ1-1; D ambiguous. The CDR3 has 16 amino acids. Germline V CDR1 and CDR2: SGHRS, YFSETQ. The V end was cut by 0 bases, the J end by 2 bases, with 14 bases between. CDR3 amino acids: CASSLGARALNTEAFF. In nucleotides, the CDR3 is TGCGCCAGCAGCTTGGGGGCGAGGGCGTTAAACACTGAAGCTTTCTTT.

This clonotype came up once. The chain employs TRBV2 and TRBJ2-1; D might be TRBD2 (7 bases). The CDR3 covers 13 residues. V was pared by 9 bases and J by 8 bases, with 17 bases between. The germline CDR1 and CDR2 sequences are SNHLY and FYNNEI. CDR3 sequence (DNA): TGTGCCAGAGGTGACGGGGGGCGCGATGAGCAGTTCTTC. Protein product: CARGDGGRDEQFF.

As regards this clonotype: A much larger clonotype is one base distant, so this may be a read error. A read error is likely, as this CDR3 ends without the conserved phenylalanine or tryptophan. The V and J genes are TRBV27 and TRBJ2-3, with 8 bases that match TRBD2. Germline loops: CDR1 MNHEY, CDR2 SMNVEV (reference sequence). With V trimmed by 3 bases and J by 0 bases, 14 bases remained unmatched. The CDR3 length is 19 residues. Written as DNA, the CDR3 is TGTGCCAGCAGTTTCCGCCGCGTGGCGGGGGGCGGGAGCACAGATACGCAGTATTCT. Encoded protein: CASSFRRVAGGGSTDTQYS.

This clonotype was counted many times. CDR3 region: CASNTGVNEQFF. CDR3 DNA: TGTGCCAGCAACACAGGGGTCAATGAGCAGTTCTTC. The rearrangement links TRBV7-8 to TRBJ2-1, with 7 bases that match TRBD1. CDR1 and CDR2 (germline): SGHVS, FQNEAQ. J gave up 6 bases and V 7 bases, and 3 bases lay outside the gene matches. The CDR3 length is 12 residues.

This clonotype was counted at least ten times. This rearrangement joins TRBV19 to TRBJ2-7, with TRBD1 matching over 7 bases. V lost 4 bases and J lost 4; bases outside the gene matches: 10. The CDR3 totals 15 residues. Looked up from germline, CDR1 is LNHDA and CDR2 is SQIVND (reference sequence). For the CDR3, the DNA is TGTGCCAGTAGTACCGAAATAGGGGGCGCGTACGAGCAGTACTTC. Protein: CASSTEIGGAYEQYF.

The count of this clonotype is one. This likely came from a read error, as a far larger clone is one base away. The J gene is TRBJ1-5, the V gene TRBV6-5; D not certain. V gave up 6 bases and J gave up 0 bases, with 9 bases separating them. The CDR3 length is 14 residues. Germline CDR1 reads MNHEY; CDR2 reads SVGAGI. CDR3 region: CASSLGYSNQPQHF. CDR3 in DNA: TGTGCCAGCAGCCTAGGGTATAGCAATCAGCCCCAGCATTTT.

There are many counts of this clonotype. The genes are TRBV5-1 and TRBJ1-2, with D unclear. The V and J ends lost 4 bases and 1 base respectively, with 14 bases between them. Germline V lookup: CDR1 SGHRS, CDR2 YFSETQ. The CDR3 totals 15 residues. The CDR3 DNA is TGCGCCAGCAGCCCTTATCGACGGAGTAACTATGGCTACACCTTC. This encodes CASSPYRRSNYGYTF.

This clonotype was seen ten or more times. The J gene is TRBJ2-5, the V gene TRBV7-2, with D unclear. Germline assignment: CDR1 SGHTA and CDR2 FQGNSA. V dropped 1 base and J dropped 5 bases, with 11 bases sitting between them. The CDR3 has 14 amino acids. The CDR3 loop reads CASSLEASPETQYF. In DNA, the CDR3 is TGTGCCAGCAGCTTAGAAGCCAGTCCGGAGACCCAGTACTTC.

This clonotype was seen repeatedly, ten times or more. In DNA, the CDR3 is TGTGCCAGCAGTCCGATCGCCAGCAATCAGCCCCAGCATTTT. Translating it yields CASSPIASNQPQHF. The V call is TRBV27, the J call TRBJ1-5; D remains unclear. Trimming stripped 5 bases from V and 1 base from J, with 9 bases between. Germline values: CDR1 MNHEY, CDR2 SMNVEV (reference sequence). This CDR3 contains 14 residues.

This clonotype was recorded at least ten times. The V and J genes are TRBV13 and TRBJ2-7; 8 bases fit TRBD2. J lost 2 bases, V lost 6 bases, and 15 bases had no gene match. There are 17 residues in the CDR3. From germline, CDR1 is PRHDT and CDR2 FYEKMQ (reference sequence). The CDR3 DNA is TGTGCCAGCAGTCCCCGGGCGGGGGGACTTTCTACCTACGAGCAGTACTTC. Translated, it gives CASSPRAGGLSTYEQYF.

With respect to this clonotype: Its ends do not fully match the called genes, so a read error is possible. The chain's CDR3 is CASSRPGDVTEALF. The CDR3 coding sequence is TGTGCCAGTAGCCGGCCAGGCGATGTCACTGAAGCTCTCTTT. The rearrangement links TRBV19 to TRBJ1-1; D is unresolved. This CDR3 spans 14 amino acids. CDR1 is LNHDA and CDR2 is SQIVND in the germline V gene (reference sequence).

In this sample, this clonotype turned up once. This likely came from a read error, as a far larger clone is one base away. V usage is TRBV2 and J usage is TRBJ2-1; a weak D match, TRBD1 (5 bases). The CDR3 extends over 12 amino acids. Trimming cost V 6 bases and J 13 bases, with 16 bases left between them. Germline values: CDR1 SNHLY, CDR2 FYNNEI. Written as DNA, the CDR3 is TGTGCCAGCAGACAAGGGGAAAACATTCAGTTCTTC. Translation: CASRQGENIQFF.